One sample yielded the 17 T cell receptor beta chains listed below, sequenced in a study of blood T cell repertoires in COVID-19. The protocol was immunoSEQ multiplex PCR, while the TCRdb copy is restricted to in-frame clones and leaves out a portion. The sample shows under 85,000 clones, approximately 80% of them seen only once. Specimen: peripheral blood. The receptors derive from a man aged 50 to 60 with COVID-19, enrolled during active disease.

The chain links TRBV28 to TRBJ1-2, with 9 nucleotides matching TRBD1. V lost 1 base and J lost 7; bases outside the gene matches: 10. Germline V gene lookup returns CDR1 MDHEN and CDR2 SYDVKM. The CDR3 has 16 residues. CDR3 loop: CASSLFIKGQGGGYTF. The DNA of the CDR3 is TGTGCCAGCAGTTTATTTATCAAGGGACAGGGAGGTGGCTACACCTTC.

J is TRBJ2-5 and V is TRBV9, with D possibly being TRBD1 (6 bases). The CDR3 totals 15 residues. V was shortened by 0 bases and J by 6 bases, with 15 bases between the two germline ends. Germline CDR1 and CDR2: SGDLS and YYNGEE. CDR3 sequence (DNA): TGTGCCAGCAGCGTAGCGGCGGCAGGGGTCAAGACCCAGTACTTC. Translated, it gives CASSVAAAGVKTQYF.

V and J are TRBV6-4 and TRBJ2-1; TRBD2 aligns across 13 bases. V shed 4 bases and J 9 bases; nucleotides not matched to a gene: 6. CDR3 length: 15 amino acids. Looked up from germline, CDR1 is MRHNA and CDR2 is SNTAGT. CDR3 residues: CASSATSGGAFEQFF. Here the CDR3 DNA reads TGTGCCAGCAGTGCTACTAGCGGGGGGGCCTTTGAGCAGTTCTTC.

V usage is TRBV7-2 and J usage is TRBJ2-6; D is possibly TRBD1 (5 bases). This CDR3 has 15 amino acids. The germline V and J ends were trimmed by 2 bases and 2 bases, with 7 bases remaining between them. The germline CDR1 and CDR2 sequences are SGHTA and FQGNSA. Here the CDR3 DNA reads TGTGCCAGCAGCTTATCAGGGACTGGGGCCAACGTCCTGACTTTC. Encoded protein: CASSLSGTGANVLTF.

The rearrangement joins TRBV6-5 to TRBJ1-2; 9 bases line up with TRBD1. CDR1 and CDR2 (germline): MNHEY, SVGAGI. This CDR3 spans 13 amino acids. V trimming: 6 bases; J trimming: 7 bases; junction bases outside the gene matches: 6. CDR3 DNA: TGTGCCAGCAGAAAGGGACAGGGAGGTGGCTACACCTTC. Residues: CASRKGQGGGYTF.

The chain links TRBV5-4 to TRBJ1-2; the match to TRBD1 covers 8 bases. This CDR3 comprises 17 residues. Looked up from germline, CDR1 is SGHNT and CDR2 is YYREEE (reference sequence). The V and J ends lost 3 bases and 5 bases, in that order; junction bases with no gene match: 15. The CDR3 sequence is CASSSPETSGTGYGYTF. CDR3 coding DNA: TGTGCCAGCAGCTCACCCGAAACCTCCGGGACAGGATATGGCTACACCTTC.

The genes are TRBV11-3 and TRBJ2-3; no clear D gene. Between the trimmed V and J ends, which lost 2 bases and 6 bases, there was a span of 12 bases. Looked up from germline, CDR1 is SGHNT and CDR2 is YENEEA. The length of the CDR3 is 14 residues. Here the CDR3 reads CASSLSTSSDTQYF. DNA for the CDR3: TGTGCCAGCAGCTTAAGCACTTCCTCGGATACGCAGTATTTT.

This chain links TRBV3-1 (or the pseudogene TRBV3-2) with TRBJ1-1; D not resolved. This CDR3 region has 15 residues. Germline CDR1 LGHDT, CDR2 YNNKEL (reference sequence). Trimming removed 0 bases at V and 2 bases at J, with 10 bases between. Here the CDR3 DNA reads TGTGCCAGCAGCCAAGAACCGACTGACAACACTGAAGCTTTCTTT. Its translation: CASSQEPTDNTEAFF.

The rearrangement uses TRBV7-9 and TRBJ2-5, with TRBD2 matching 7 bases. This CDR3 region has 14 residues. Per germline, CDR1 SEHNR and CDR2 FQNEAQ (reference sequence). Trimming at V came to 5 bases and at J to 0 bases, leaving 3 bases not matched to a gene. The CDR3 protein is CASSRGGNQETQYF. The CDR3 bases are TGTGCCAGCAGCCGGGGAGGGAACCAAGAGACCCAGTACTTC.

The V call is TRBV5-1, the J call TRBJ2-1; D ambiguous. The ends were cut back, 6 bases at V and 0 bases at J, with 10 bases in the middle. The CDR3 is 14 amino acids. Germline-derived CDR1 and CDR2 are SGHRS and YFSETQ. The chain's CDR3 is CASTQQSSYNEQFF. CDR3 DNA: TGCGCCAGCACCCAACAGAGCTCCTACAATGAGCAGTTCTTC.

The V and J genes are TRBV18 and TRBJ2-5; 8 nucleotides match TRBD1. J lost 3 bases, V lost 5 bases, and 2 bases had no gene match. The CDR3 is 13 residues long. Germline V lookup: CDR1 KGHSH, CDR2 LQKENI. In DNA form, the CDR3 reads TGTGCCAGCTCAGGACAGGGAAAAGAGACCCAGTACTTC. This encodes CASSGQGKETQYF. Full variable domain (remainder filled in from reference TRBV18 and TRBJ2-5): NAGVMQNPRHLVRRRGQEARLRCSPMKGHSHVYWYRQLPEEGLKFMVYLQKENIIDESGMPKERFSAEFPKEGPSILRIQQVVRGDSAAYFCASSGQGKETQYFGPGTRLLVL.

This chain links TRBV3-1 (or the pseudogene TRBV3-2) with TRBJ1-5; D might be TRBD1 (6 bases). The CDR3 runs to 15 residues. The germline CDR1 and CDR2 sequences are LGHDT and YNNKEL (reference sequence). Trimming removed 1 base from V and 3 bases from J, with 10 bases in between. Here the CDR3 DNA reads TGTGCCAGCAGCCAAGTGACAGGAACCAATCAGCCCCAGCATTTT. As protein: CASSQVTGTNQPQHF.

CDR3 coding DNA: TGTGCCACCAGCAGAGATAAGACAGGGGGGCCGAACACTGAAGCTTTCTTT. It is translated as CATSRDKTGGPNTEAFF. V is TRBV15 and J is TRBJ1-1; the match to TRBD1 covers 9 bases. The germline V gene encodes CDR1 LNHNV and CDR2 YYDKDF (reference sequence). J gave up 1 base and V 0 bases, and 6 bases lay outside the gene matches. The CDR3 covers 17 residues. The variable domain in full, with the rest retrieved from reference TRBV15 and TRBJ1-1, is DAMVIQNPRYQVTQFGKPVTLSCSQTLNHNVMYWYQQKSSQAPKLLFHYYDKDFNNEADTPDNFQSRRPNTSFCFLDIRSPGLGDTAMYLCATSRDKTGGPNTEAFFGQGTRLTVV.

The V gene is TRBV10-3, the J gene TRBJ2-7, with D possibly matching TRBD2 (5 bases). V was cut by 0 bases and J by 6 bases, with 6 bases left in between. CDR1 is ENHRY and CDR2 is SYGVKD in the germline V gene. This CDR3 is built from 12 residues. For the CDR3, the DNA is TGTGCCATCAGTGAGTCAGGGAGCGAGCAGTACTTC. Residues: CAISESGSEQYF.

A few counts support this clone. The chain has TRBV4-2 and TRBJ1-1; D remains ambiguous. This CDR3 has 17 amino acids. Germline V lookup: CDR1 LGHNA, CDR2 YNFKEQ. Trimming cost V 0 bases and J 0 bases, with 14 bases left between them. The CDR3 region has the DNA TGTGCCAGCAGCCAAGATTTACAACCGATAATGAACACTGAAGCTTTCTTT. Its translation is CASSQDLQPIMNTEAFF.

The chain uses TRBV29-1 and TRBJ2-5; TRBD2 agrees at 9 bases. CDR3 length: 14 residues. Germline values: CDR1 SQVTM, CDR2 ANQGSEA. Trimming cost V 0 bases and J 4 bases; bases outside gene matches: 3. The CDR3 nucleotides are TGCAGCGTTGAAGAACAGCGGGGGGCAGAGACCCAGTACTTC. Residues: CSVEEQRGAETQYF.

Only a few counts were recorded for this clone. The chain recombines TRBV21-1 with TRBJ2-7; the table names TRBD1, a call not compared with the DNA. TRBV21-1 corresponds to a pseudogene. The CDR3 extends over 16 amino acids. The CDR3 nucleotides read TGTGCCAGCAGCAAAGGAACAAGGGGCCCCCTCTACGAGCAGTACTTC. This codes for CASSKGTRGPLYEQYF.